These 21 T cell receptor beta chains share one sample of origin, sequenced in a study of blood T cell repertoires in COVID-19. Clones were sequenced by immunoSEQ multiplex PCR, and TCRdb holds only the in-frame ones, with some missing. Of more than 70,000 clones in the sample, more than 60% were seen once. The specimen was peripheral blood. Receptors originate from a human donor in a cohort sampled during active COVID-19.

The V call is TRBV6-6, the J call TRBJ1-1; 9 nucleotides align to TRBD1. CDR1 is MNHNY and CDR2 is SVGAGI in the germline V gene (reference sequence). After removal of 6 bases from V and 0 bases from J, the junction contained 5 bases not matched to a gene. The CDR3 is made up of 15 amino acids. CDR3 sequence (DNA): TGTGCCAGCAGCCCGACAGGGGGAATGAACACTGAAGCTTTCTTT. Its protein is CASSPTGGMNTEAFF.

J is TRBJ1-3 and V is TRBV30, with a tentative D call TRBD1 (6 bases). CDR3 length: 16 amino acids. Germline values: CDR1 GTSNPN, CDR2 SVGIG (reference sequence). Trimming left V 0 bases short and J 1 base short, with 13 bases between. The CDR3 DNA sequence: TGTGCCTGGAGTGTACCCACCGGGACATCTGGAAACACCATATATTTT. It codes for CAWSVPTGTSGNTIYF.

The chain joins TRBV28 to TRBJ1-1; 12 nucleotides agree with TRBD1. V lost 5 bases and J lost 7; bases outside the gene matches: 8. The CDR3 totals 15 residues. Per germline, CDR1 MDHEN and CDR2 SYDVKM. The CDR3 DNA sequence: TGTGCCAGCAGTGCCCGGGACAGGGGGCCGCTTGAAGCTTTCTTT. Residues: CASSARDRGPLEAFF.

This clone was counted only a few times. J is TRBJ2-7 and V is TRBV7-9, with 8 bases identical to TRBD1. CDR3 length equals 17 residues. Germline V gene data show CDR1 as SEHNR and CDR2 as FQNEAQ (reference sequence). V gave up 5 bases and J gave up 4 bases; unmatched junction bases: 16. The CDR3 spells CASSPRRGQGAEYEQYF. CDR3 DNA: TGTGCCAGCAGCCCTAGGAGGGGGCAGGGGGCGGAGTACGAGCAGTACTTC.

The rearrangement links TRBV18 to TRBJ2-1, with 7 bases that match TRBD2. The CDR3 extends over 15 amino acids. Germline values: CDR1 KGHSH, CDR2 LQKENI. Germline trimming cut 0 bases from V and 9 bases from J; bases unmatched to any gene: 8. The CDR3 here is CASSPPLKGRVEQFF. CDR3 bases: TGTGCCAGCTCACCACCGTTAAAGGGGAGGGTTGAGCAGTTCTTC.

The chain has TRBV6-1 and TRBJ2-6; D gene ambiguous. The CDR3 sequence is 15 residues long. Germline lookup yields CDR1 MNHNS and CDR2 SASEGT. Trimming stripped 3 bases from V and 0 bases from J, with 6 bases between. CDR3 residues: CASSDESSGANVLTF. DNA for the CDR3: TGTGCCAGCAGTGATGAGAGCTCTGGGGCCAACGTCCTGACTTTC.

The chain couples TRBV18 to TRBJ1-3; TRBD1 matches at 9 bases. V lost 5 bases, J lost 2 bases, and 10 bases stayed unmatched. Germline loops: CDR1 KGHSH, CDR2 LQKENI. The CDR3 extends over 17 amino acids. In nucleotides, the CDR3 is TGTGCCAGCTCAACTACTCGGGACAGGGCGGCTGGAAACACCATATATTTT. Protein product: CASSTTRDRAAGNTIYF.

The chain couples TRBV2 to TRBJ2-7; TRBD1 aligns across 7 bases. Germline CDR1 reads SNHLY; CDR2 reads FYNNEI. V shed 4 bases and J 6 bases; nucleotides not matched to a gene: 0. The CDR3 runs 11 residues. The CDR3 DNA follows: TGTGCCAGCAGTGGGGACAGCGAGCAGTACTTC. The encoded protein is CASSGDSEQYF.

The gene calls are TRBV6-6 and TRBJ2-7, with TRBD1 identical over 8 bases. V trimming: 4 bases; J trimming: 3 bases; junction bases outside the gene matches: 5. The CDR3 runs to 14 residues. Germline V gene lookup returns CDR1 MNHNY and CDR2 SVGAGI (reference sequence). CDR3 coding DNA: TGTGCCAGCAGTTCGGACAGGGTTGTCTACGAGCAGTACTTC. This encodes CASSSDRVVYEQYF.

The V and J genes are TRBV5-1 and TRBJ2-7, with 7 bases matching TRBD1. Looked up from germline, CDR1 is SGHRS and CDR2 is YFSETQ. This CDR3 spans 13 amino acids. V was pared by 4 bases and J by 2 bases, with 3 bases of the junction left unmatched. The CDR3 region has the DNA TGCGCCAGCAGCCCGGGACAGACCTACGAGCAGTACTTC. Translating gives CASSPGQTYEQYF.

The chain couples TRBV5-4 to TRBJ2-3; 10 bases agree with TRBD1. CDR1 is SGHNT, CDR2 YYREEE, per germline (reference sequence). The CDR3 has 14 residues. The V gene end was trimmed by 4 bases and the J gene end by 4 bases; junction bases not matched to a gene: 3. For the CDR3, the DNA is TGTGCCAGCAGCATGGGACAGGGGTCAGATACGCAGTATTTT. As protein: CASSMGQGSDTQYF.

J is TRBJ2-5 and V is TRBV6-5, with D possibly TRBD2 on 5 matching bases. CDR3 size: 14 residues. Germline V CDR1 and CDR2: MNHEY, SVGAGI. Trimming cost V 3 bases and J 1 base, with 9 bases left between them. CDR3 sequence: CASSYAGSQETQYF. The CDR3 bases are TGTGCCAGCAGTTATGCGGGCAGCCAAGAGACCCAGTACTTC.

V and J are TRBV6-5 and TRBJ1-1, with D unclear. Per germline, CDR1 MNHEY and CDR2 SVGAGI. Trimming pared 2 bases from V and 4 bases from J, leaving 8 bases between. This CDR3 is 13 amino acids long. The CDR3 DNA reads as TGTGCCAGCAGTTACATGCGGGGCACTGAAGCTTTCTTT. Translated, it gives CASSYMRGTEAFF.

The chain joins TRBV7-6 to TRBJ1-1; 10 bases are a match to TRBD1. The CDR3 consists of 14 residues. With 7 bases clipped from V and 2 bases from J, the junction kept 4 bases outside the gene matches. The V gene's germline CDR1 is SGHVS and CDR2 FNYEAQ. DNA of the CDR3: TGTGCCAGCAAAAAGACAGGGGGCAACACTGAAGCTTTCTTT. Amino acid sequence: CASKKTGGNTEAFF.

The chain uses TRBV5-6 and TRBJ1-4; the D gene is possibly TRBD1 (5 bases). CDR3 size: 17 residues. CDR1 SGHDT and CDR2 YYEEEE come from the germline V gene. The germline V and J ends were trimmed by 2 bases and 4 bases, with 18 bases remaining between them. Written as DNA, the CDR3 is TGTGCCAGCAGCTTCGGGGGGTGGTATCGAAATAATGAAAAACTGTTTTTT. It translates to CASSFGGWYRNNEKLFF.

This sequence joins TRBV5-1 and TRBJ1-2; D is perhaps TRBD1 (6 bases). In germline, CDR1 is SGHRS, CDR2 YFSETQ. The CDR3 spans 16 residues. V was clipped by 4 bases and J by 3 bases, with 19 bases between them. The CDR3 region is CASSEGVSGAYYGYTF. The CDR3 nucleotides are TGCGCCAGCAGCGAGGGGGTATCAGGAGCCTACTATGGCTACACCTTC.

The table lists this clone with a count of one. This chain links TRBV18 with TRBJ2-7; 16 positions agree with TRBD2. The V segment lost 3 bases and the J segment 0 bases; nucleotides outside the gene matches: 5. The CDR3 is made up of 18 amino acids. Germline V gene lookup returns CDR1 KGHSH and CDR2 LQKENI. CDR3 DNA: TGTGCCAGCTCACCCTCGGGACTAGCGGGGGGGAGCTCCTACGAGCAGTACTTC. This gives the protein CASSPSGLAGGSSYEQYF.

This rearrangement joins TRBV29-1 to TRBJ2-7, with 9 bases that match TRBD2. J lost 2 bases, V lost 4 bases, and 9 bases had no gene match. The CDR3 is made up of 15 amino acids. In germline, CDR1 is SQVTM, CDR2 ANQGSEA. The CDR3 DNA reads TGCAGCGTTGTAATATCTAGCGGGGTAACCTACGAGCAGTACTTC. Translation gives CSVVISSGVTYEQYF.

The rearrangement links TRBV18 to TRBJ1-3; D is perhaps TRBD1 (6 bases). The CDR3 has 14 amino acids. V was shortened by 2 bases and J by 8 bases, with 13 bases between the two germline ends. Germline lookup yields CDR1 KGHSH and CDR2 LQKENI. As DNA, the CDR3 is TGTGCCAGCTCACCAACTCCGGGACAAGACACCATATATTTT. It is translated as CASSPTPGQDTIYF.

J is TRBJ2-4 and V is TRBV6-5, with 9 bases aligning to TRBD2. CDR1 is MNHEY and CDR2 is SVGAGI in the germline V gene. V lost 7 bases, J lost 8 bases, and 6 bases stayed unmatched. The CDR3 runs to 13 residues. The CDR3 region has the DNA TGTGCCAGCACCATTATAGCGGGGGACATTCAGTACTTC. Protein sequence: CASTIIAGDIQYF.

The rearrangement uses TRBV3-1 (or the pseudogene TRBV3-2) and TRBJ1-2; the match to TRBD1 covers 8 bases. V lost 1 base, J lost 7 bases, and 5 bases stayed unmatched. Germline CDR1 and CDR2: LGHDT and YNNKEL (reference sequence). The CDR3 is 14 residues long. The CDR3 DNA reads TGTGCCAGCAGCCAAGCCCCAGGGGGCGCTGGCTACACCTTC. As protein: CASSQAPGGAGYTF.